This T cell receptor (beta chain) was identified in a study of OX40 agonist ivuxolimab in advanced cancers. This table comes from immunoSEQ multiplex PCR, and its TCRdb copy is limited to in-frame clones, with some not included. The data show some 6,000 clones, about 80% seen once. This specimen consisted of CD4+ or CD8+ T cells sorted from blood, obtained in a trial of the OX40 agonist ivuxolimab. The receptor's source is an adult with an advanced solid tumor such as melanoma, head and neck, liver or kidney cancer.

In nucleotides, the CDR3 is TGTGCCAGCAGGCAGGGTCAAAGAGGTGAAAAACTGTTTTTT. This translates into CASRQGQRGEKLFF. This chain joins TRBV6-5 and TRBJ1-4, with D tentatively TRBD1 (5 bases). The CDR3 is 14 residues long. The V end was cut by 6 bases, the J end by 7 bases, with 15 bases between. Germline CDR1 and CDR2: MNHEY and SVGAGI.